These 16 T cell receptor beta chains originate from one sample sequenced in a study of T cell responses to AZD1222 COVID-19 vaccine. The method was immunoSEQ multiplex PCR; TCRdb's version includes in-frame clones alone and lacks a portion of them. The sample lists some 120,000 clones, about nine tenths occurring once. Sequenced material: peripheral blood, taken on day 0 of AZD1222 vaccination. These receptors were collected from an adult in good health.

The CDR3 DNA follows: TGTGCCAGTAGTATCACCCTTCTAGGACAGGGGAGAGATACGCAGTATTTT. Its translation: CASSITLLGQGRDTQYF. This rearrangement joins TRBV19 to TRBJ2-3; 9 bases map to TRBD1. This CDR3 contains 17 residues. Looked up from germline, CDR1 is LNHDA and CDR2 is SQIVND (reference sequence). The V and J ends lost 3 bases and 5 bases, in that order; junction bases with no gene match: 12.

The chain links TRBV6-5 to TRBJ1-2, with TRBD1 as a possible D gene (5 bases). The V gene's germline CDR1 is MNHEY and CDR2 SVGAGI. The CDR3 sequence is 13 residues long. Trimming removed 2 bases from V and 8 bases from J, with 12 bases in between. The CDR3 protein is CASSYGPGLGYTF. CDR3 coding DNA: TGTGCCAGCAGTTACGGCCCGGGACTGGGCTACACCTTC.

The chain links TRBV29-1 to TRBJ1-2; D gene ambiguous. This CDR3 has 12 residues. Per germline, CDR1 SQVTM and CDR2 ANQGSEA. The V end was cut by 0 bases, the J end by 4 bases, with 6 bases between. The CDR3 is CSVEDLSYGYTF. The CDR3 DNA reads TGCAGCGTTGAAGATCTGAGCTATGGCTACACCTTC.

The V gene is TRBV24-1, the J gene TRBJ2-5; D remains ambiguous. Germline V gene lookup returns CDR1 KGHDR and CDR2 SFDVKD. V was shortened by 3 bases and J by 2 bases, with 6 bases between the two germline ends. The CDR3 consists of 13 residues. CDR3 bases: TGTGCCACCAGTGATGGAACTCAAGAGACCCAGTACTTC. It yields the protein CATSDGTQETQYF.

J is TRBJ2-1 and V is TRBV10-3, with TRBD2 matching 13 bases. This CDR3 has 15 residues. The V gene's germline CDR1 is ENHRY and CDR2 SYGVKD. The V and J ends lost 10 bases and 4 bases, in that order; junction bases with no gene match: 7. CDR3 nucleotides: TGTGCCACCCAAGGGACTAGCGGGGTATACAATGAGCAGTTCTTC. Its protein product is CATQGTSGVYNEQFF.

This chain uses TRBV7-9 with TRBJ2-3; 8 bases are a match to TRBD2. Germline CDR1 SEHNR, CDR2 FQNEAQ (reference sequence). This CDR3 has 15 residues. Losses at the gene ends were 2 bases for V and 1 base for J; bases not matched to a gene: 2. The CDR3 region has the DNA TGTGCCAGCAGCTTATCAGCGGGGGGCACAGATACGCAGTATTTT. Protein product: CASSLSAGGTDTQYF.

The rearrangement joins TRBV12-3 or TRBV12-4 to TRBJ2-3; D is undetermined. The CDR3 sequence is 13 residues long. V lost 3 bases and J lost 6, with 10 bases in between. The CDR3, as DNA: TGTGCCAGCAGTTTGTTCATCGCGGATACGCAGTATTTT. It is translated as CASSLFIADTQYF.

The genes are TRBV7-8 and TRBJ1-2; 7 bases align to TRBD1. CDR3 length: 14 residues. The V gene's germline CDR1 is SGHVS and CDR2 FQNEAQ. V lost 5 bases, J lost 4 bases, and 7 bases stayed unmatched. CDR3 sequence: CASSPQRQGYGYTF. The CDR3 nucleotides read TGTGCCAGCAGCCCCCAACGACAGGGCTATGGCTACACCTTC.

The chain has TRBV6-5 and TRBJ1-1; weak D call: TRBD1 (5 bases). This CDR3 is 13 amino acids long. V lost 2 bases, J lost 6 bases, and 10 bases lay in between. Germline assignment: CDR1 MNHEY and CDR2 SVGAGI. The CDR3 region has the DNA TGTGCCAGCAGTTACAGGGGAGACGCTGAAGCTTTCTTT. Translation gives CASSYRGDAEAFF.

This chain connects TRBV5-4 to TRBJ2-3; D unclear. Looked up from germline, CDR1 is SGHNT and CDR2 is YYREEE (reference sequence). CDR3 size: 16 residues. Trimming cost V 4 bases and J 2 bases, with 17 bases left between them. CDR3 coding DNA: TGTGCCAGCAGCCCGAGGACCCGCCAAGACACAGATACGCAGTATTTT. It encodes CASSPRTRQDTDTQYF.

The CDR3 loop is CASSFRLAGSYEQYF. The DNA of the CDR3 is TGTGCCAGCAGCTTCCGACTAGCGGGGTCCTACGAGCAGTACTTC. This chain uses TRBV11-2 with TRBJ2-7; 11 bases align to TRBD2. The V segment lost 3 bases and the J segment 1 base; nucleotides outside the gene matches: 2. Germline assignment: CDR1 SGHAT and CDR2 FQNNGV. This CDR3 has 15 residues.

The V and J genes are TRBV5-1 and TRBJ2-2; 7 bases fit TRBD1. The CDR3 runs 14 residues. Looked up from germline, CDR1 is SGHRS and CDR2 is YFSETQ. J gave up 6 bases and V 7 bases, and 9 bases lay outside the gene matches. The CDR3 DNA reads TGCGCCAGCTTTAGGGACAGTTGGTCCGGGGAGCTGTTTTTT. The encoded protein is CASFRDSWSGELFF.

CDR3 DNA sequence: TGTGCCAGCAGTTCCCAGGGACTCTCTGGAAACACCATATATTTT. It specifies CASSSQGLSGNTIYF. The chain has TRBV27 and TRBJ1-3; a possible D gene is TRBD1 (5 bases). CDR3 length: 15 residues. The ends were cut back, 4 bases at V and 0 bases at J, with 10 bases in the middle. Germline-derived CDR1 and CDR2 are MNHEY and SMNVEV (reference sequence).

V usage is TRBV2 and J usage is TRBJ2-5; D not certain. The CDR3 spans 15 residues. Germline CDR1 is SNHLY and CDR2 is FYNNEI. V was clipped by 7 bases and J by 5 bases, with 20 bases between them. CDR3 nucleotides: TGTGCCAGCACTATTCAGGTTCGGTTTGGGGAGACCCAGTACTTC. Amino acids: CASTIQVRFGETQYF.

The J gene is TRBJ1-5, the V gene TRBV4-1; D perhaps matches TRBD1 (5 bases). Germline values: CDR1 MGHRA, CDR2 YSYEKL. Trimming took 4 bases from V and 7 from J, leaving 14 bases between them. The CDR3 is made up of 14 amino acids. The CDR3 protein is CASSLQGIGQPQHF. The CDR3 DNA sequence: TGCGCCAGCAGCCTGCAGGGAATTGGACAGCCCCAGCATTTT.

CDR3 in amino acids: CASSLRASTSYEQYF. CDR3 bases: TGCGCCAGCAGCTTGCGGGCAAGTACGTCCTACGAGCAGTACTTC. The chain is built from TRBV5-1 and TRBJ2-7; D is uncertain. The CDR3 totals 15 residues. With 1 base removed from V and 1 base from J, the gap between germline ends came to 12 bases. Germline CDR1 and CDR2: SGHRS and YFSETQ.